This T cell receptor beta chain is from a study of graft-versus-host responses after intestinal transplantation. This clone was counted only a few times. The antigen remains undetermined. The study's findings and limits: Association was observed between peak circulating GvH clone levels and early post-transplant HvG declines.

With 4 bases clipped from V and 0 bases from J, the junction kept 7 bases outside the gene matches. The germline V gene encodes CDR1 SGHRS and CDR2 YFSETQ. The CDR3 sequence is 15 residues long. Measured with immunoSEQ multiplex PCR; TCRdb has only the in-frame clones, and not every one. The table has 25,000 to 35,000 clones, 70% to 90% seen once. The chain employs TRBV5-1 and TRBJ2-7, with 7 bases that match TRBD2. The sample was PBMCs, taken about 450 days after intestinal transplantation. The source of this sequence is a human patient who received an intestinal transplant, so some T cells may come from the graft donor. CDR3 residues: CASSVSGVSSYEQYF. Written as DNA, the CDR3 is TGCGCCAGCAGCGTCAGCGGGGTTTCCTCCTACGAGCAGTACTTC. Supplemented by reference TRBV5-1 and TRBJ2-7, the full variable domain reads KAGVTQTPRYLIKTRGQQVTLSCSPISGHRSVSWYQQTPGQGLQFLFEYFSETQRNKGNFPGRFSGRQFSNSRSEMNVSTLELGDSALYLCASSVSGVSSYEQYFGPGTRLTVT.